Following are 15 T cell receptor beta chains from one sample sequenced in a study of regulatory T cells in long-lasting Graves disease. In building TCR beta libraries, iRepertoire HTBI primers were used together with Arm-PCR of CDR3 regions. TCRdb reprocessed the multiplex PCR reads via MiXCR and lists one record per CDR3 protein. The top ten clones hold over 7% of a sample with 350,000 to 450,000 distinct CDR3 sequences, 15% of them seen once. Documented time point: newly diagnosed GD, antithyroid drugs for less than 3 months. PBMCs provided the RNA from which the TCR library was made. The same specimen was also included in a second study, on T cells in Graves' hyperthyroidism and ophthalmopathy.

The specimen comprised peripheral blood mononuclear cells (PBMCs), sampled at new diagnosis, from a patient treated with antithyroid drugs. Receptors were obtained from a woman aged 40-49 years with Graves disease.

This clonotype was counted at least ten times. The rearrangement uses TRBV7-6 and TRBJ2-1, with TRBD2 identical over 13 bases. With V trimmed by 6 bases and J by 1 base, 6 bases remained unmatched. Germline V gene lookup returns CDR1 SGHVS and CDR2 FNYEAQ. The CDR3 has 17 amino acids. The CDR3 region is CASSRTSGSPSYNEQFF. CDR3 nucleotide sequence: TGTGCCAGCAGTAGGACTAGCGGGAGCCCGTCCTACAATGAGCAGTTCTTC.

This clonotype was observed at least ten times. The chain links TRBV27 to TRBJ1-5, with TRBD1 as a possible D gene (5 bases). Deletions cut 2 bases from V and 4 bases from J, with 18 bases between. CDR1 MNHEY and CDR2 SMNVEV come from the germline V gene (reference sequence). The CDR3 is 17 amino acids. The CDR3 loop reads CASSLIGVRGINQPQHF. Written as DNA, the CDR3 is TGTGCCAGCAGTTTAATTGGAGTGCGGGGGATTAATCAGCCCCAGCATTTT.

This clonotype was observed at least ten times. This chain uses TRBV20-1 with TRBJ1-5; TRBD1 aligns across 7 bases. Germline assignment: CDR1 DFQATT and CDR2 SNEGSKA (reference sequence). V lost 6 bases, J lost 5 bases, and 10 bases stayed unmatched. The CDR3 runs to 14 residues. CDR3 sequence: CSASGQDSDQPQHF. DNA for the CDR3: TGCAGTGCATCCGGACAGGACTCCGATCAGCCCCAGCATTTT.

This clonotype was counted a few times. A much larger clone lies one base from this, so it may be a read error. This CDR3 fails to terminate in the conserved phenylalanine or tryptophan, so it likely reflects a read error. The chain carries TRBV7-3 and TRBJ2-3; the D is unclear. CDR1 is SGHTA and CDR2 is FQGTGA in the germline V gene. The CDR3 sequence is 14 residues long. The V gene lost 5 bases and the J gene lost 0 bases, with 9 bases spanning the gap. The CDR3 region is CASSPHLSTDTQYL. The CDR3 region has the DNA TGTGCCAGCAGCCCACACCTAAGCACAGATACGCAGTATCTT.

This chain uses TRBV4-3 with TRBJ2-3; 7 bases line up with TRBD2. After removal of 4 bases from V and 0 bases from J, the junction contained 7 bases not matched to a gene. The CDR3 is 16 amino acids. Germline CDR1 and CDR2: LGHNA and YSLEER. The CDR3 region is CASSLQGSGSTDTQYF. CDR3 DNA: TGCGCCAGCAGCCTCCAAGGTAGCGGGAGCACAGATACGCAGTATTTT.

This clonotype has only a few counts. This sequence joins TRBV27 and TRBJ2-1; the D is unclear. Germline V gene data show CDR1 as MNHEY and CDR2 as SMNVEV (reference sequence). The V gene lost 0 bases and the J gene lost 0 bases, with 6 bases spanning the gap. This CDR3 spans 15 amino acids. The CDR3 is CASSLSSDSYNEQFF. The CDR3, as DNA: TGTGCCAGCAGTTTATCGTCTGACTCCTACAATGAGCAGTTCTTC.

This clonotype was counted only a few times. CDR3 loop: CASSRTALPSDNYGYTF. CDR3 nucleotides: TGTGCCAGCAGCCGAACGGCGCTTCCCTCTGACAACTATGGCTACACCTTC. V usage is TRBV14 and J usage is TRBJ1-2; D gene uncertain. The CDR3 sequence is 17 residues long. Germline V CDR1 and CDR2: SGHDN, FVKESK. Trimming cost V 4 bases and J 2 bases, with 20 bases left between them. Complete variable domain (other parts from reference TRBV14 and TRBJ1-2): EAGVTQFPSHSVIEKGQTVTLRCDPISGHDNLYWYRRVMGKEIKFLLHFVKESKQDESGMPNNRFLAERTGGTYSTLKVQPAELEDSGVYFCASSRTALPSDNYGYTFGSGTRLTVV.

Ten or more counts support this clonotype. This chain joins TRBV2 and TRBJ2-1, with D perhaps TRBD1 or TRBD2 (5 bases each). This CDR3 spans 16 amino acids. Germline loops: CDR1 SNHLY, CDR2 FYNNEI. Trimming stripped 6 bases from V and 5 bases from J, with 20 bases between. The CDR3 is CASRPREAVTHNEQFF. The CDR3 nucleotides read TGTGCCAGCAGACCCAGGGAAGCGGTGACCCACAATGAGCAGTTCTTC.

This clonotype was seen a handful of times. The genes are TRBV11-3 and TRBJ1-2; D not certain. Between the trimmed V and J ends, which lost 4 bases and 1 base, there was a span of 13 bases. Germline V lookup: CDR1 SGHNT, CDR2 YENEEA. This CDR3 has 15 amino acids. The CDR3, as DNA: TGTGCCAGCAGCTCCGTGCCCTTCCATAACTATGGCTACACCTTC. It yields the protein CASSSVPFHNYGYTF. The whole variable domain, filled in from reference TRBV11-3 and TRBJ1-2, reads EAGVVQSPRYKIIEKKQPVAFWCNPISGHNTLYWYLQNLGQGPELLIRYENEEAVDDSQLPKDRFSAERLKGVDSTLKIQPAELGDSAVYLCASSSVPFHNYGYTFGSGTRLTVV.

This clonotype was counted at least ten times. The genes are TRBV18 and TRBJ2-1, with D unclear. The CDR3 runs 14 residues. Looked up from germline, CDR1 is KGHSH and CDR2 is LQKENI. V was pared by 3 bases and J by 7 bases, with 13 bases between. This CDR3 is CASSPARKSNEQFF. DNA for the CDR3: TGTGCCAGCTCACCGGCTAGAAAATCGAATGAGCAGTTCTTC.

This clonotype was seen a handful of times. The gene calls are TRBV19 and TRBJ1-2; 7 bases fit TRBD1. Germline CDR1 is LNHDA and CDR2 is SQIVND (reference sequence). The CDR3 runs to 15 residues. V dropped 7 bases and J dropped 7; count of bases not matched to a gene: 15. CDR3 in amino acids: CASKEGLYRGGGYTF. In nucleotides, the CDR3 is TGTGCCAGTAAAGAAGGGCTATACAGGGGAGGTGGCTACACCTTC.

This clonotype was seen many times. CDR3 region: CASGESGSNEQYF. The DNA of the CDR3 is TGCGCCAGCGGGGAGAGCGGGAGTAACGAGCAGTACTTC. The genes are TRBV10-1 and TRBJ2-7; 8 positions match TRBD2. V shed 8 bases, J shed 5 bases, and the junction held 8 bases outside the gene matches. In germline, CDR1 is WNHNN, CDR2 SYGVQD (reference sequence). The CDR3 runs 13 residues.

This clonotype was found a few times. CDR3 in amino acids: CASSAPDNVYGYTF. For the CDR3, the DNA is TGTGCCAGCAGTGCCCCCGACAATGTATATGGCTACACCTTC. The rearrangement links TRBV25-1 to TRBJ1-2; D ambiguous. This CDR3 is 14 amino acids long. The ends were cut back, 4 bases at V and 5 bases at J, with 14 bases in the middle. Germline V gene data show CDR1 as MGHDK and CDR2 as SYGVNS.

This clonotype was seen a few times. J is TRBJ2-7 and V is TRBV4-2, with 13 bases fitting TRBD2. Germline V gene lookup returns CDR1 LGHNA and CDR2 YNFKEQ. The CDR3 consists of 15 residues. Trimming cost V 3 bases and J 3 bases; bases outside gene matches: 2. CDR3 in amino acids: CASSQGTSGDYEQYF. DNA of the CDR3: TGTGCCAGCAGCCAGGGGACTAGCGGGGACTACGAGCAGTACTTC.

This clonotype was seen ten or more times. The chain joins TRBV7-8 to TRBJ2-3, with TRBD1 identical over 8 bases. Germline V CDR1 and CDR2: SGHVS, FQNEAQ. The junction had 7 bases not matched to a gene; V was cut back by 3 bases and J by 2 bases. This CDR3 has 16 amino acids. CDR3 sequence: CASSLGTGAYTDTQYF. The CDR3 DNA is TGTGCCAGCAGCTTGGGGACAGGAGCCTACACAGATACGCAGTATTTT.